Listed below are T cell receptor beta chains from one sample, sequenced in a study of CD8 T cells in ankylosing spondylitis. TCRdb reprocessed the 5' RACE reads via MiXCR and lists one record per CDR3 protein. The data contain fewer than 650,000 distinct CDR3 sequences, roughly 13% of them singletons. The sequencing input was blood, either unsorted or a sorted T cell fraction (not recorded which). These receptors were taken from a male donor with ankylosing spondylitis. Each CDR3 is given with its conserved first and last residue. D genes are given only for firm matches. The size field is filled for only some rows; it gives once, few, many or a size class.

size	length	D	V	J	CDR3	DNA
many	15	TRBD2	TRBV2	TRBJ2-2	CASAWTSGDTGELFF	TGTGCCAGCGCCTGGACTAGCGGTGACACCGGGGAGCTGTTTTTT
many	14	-	TRBV3-1	TRBJ2-7	CASTPTDGSYEQYF	TGTGCCAGCACCCCAACAGACGGTTCCTACGAGCAGTACTTC
few	22	TRBD2	TRBV4-2	TRBJ2-5	CASSQIRRTRLAGGRVPETQYF	TGTGCCAGCAGCCAAATAAGGAGGACTAGACTAGCGGGAGGACGAGTGCCGGAGACCCAGTACTTC
-	15	TRBD2	TRBV15	TRBJ2-5	CATSASGSLLETQYF	TGTGCCACCAGTGCTAGCGGGAGTCTGTTGGAGACCCAGTACTTC
few	15	-	TRBV5-1	TRBJ2-2	CASSLVFGNTGELFF	TGCGCCAGCAGCTTGGTCTTCGGGAACACCGGGGAGCTGTTTTTT
-	16	-	TRBV6-5	TRBJ2-1	CASSYSEGSGKNEQFF	TGTGCCAGCAGTTACTCAGAGGGTTCCGGGAAGAATGAGCAGTTCTTC
many	15	TRBD2	TRBV29-1	TRBJ2-1	CSVEDLAGGVSEQFF	TGCAGCGTTGAAGATCTAGCGGGGGGGGTTTCTGAGCAGTTCTTC
many	14	TRBD2	TRBV5-5	TRBJ2-1	CASSFRLAGVEQFF	TGTGCCAGCAGCTTTCGCCTAGCGGGAGTTGAGCAGTTCTTC
many	14	TRBD1	TRBV7-2	TRBJ2-4	CASSLARGQNIQYF	TGTGCCAGCAGCTTAGCGAGGGGGCAAAACATTCAGTACTTC
many	17	-	TRBV5-1	TRBJ2-6	CASSGGNSLRGANVLTF	TGCGCCAGCAGCGGGGGGAACAGTTTGCGTGGGGCCAACGTCCTGACTTTC
few	16	-	TRBV3-1	TRBJ1-1	CASSQDLTGWNTEAFF	TGTGCCAGCAGCCAAGATCTAACAGGGTGGAACACTGAAGCTTTCTTT
many	14	TRBD1	TRBV15	TRBJ2-1	CATSKGASYNEQFF	TGTGCCACCAGTAAGGGGGCGTCCTACAATGAGCAGTTCTTC
few	14	TRBD2	TRBV20-1	TRBJ2-7	CSARDRLAGGQEYF	TGCAGTGCTAGAGATCGGCTAGCGGGAGGGCAAGAGTACTTC
few	12	-	TRBV6-6	TRBJ2-1	CASSPQVDEQFF	TGTGCCAGCAGCCCCCAAGTGGATGAGCAGTTCTTC
many	13	-	TRBV12-3/TRBV12-4	TRBJ1-1	CASSGDKNTEAFF	TGTGCCAGCAGCGGGGACAAGAACACTGAAGCTTTCTTT
-	13	-	TRBV3-1	TRBJ1-4	CASSHAINEKLFF	TGTGCCAGCAGCCATGCCATTAATGAAAAACTGTTTTTT
-	12	-	TRBV20-1	TRBJ2-3	CSGGGGTDTQYF	TGCAGTGGAGGGGGGGGGACAGATACGCAGTATTTT
-	17	-	TRBV29-1	TRBJ1-4	CSVEDPMGAATNEKLFF	TGCAGCGTTGAAGATCCAATGGGAGCTGCAACTAATGAAAAACTGTTTTTT
few	17	TRBD2	TRBV11-3	TRBJ2-1	CASSLDLAGGAHNEQFF	TGTGCCAGCAGCTTAGATCTAGCGGGAGGAGCCCACAATGAGCAGTTCTTC
-	15	-	TRBV19	TRBJ2-2	CASSITPVNTGELFF	TGTGCCAGTAGTATAACACCTGTGAACACCGGGGAGCTGTTTTTT
many	15	-	TRBV9	TRBJ1-4	CATLHGGLTNEKLFF	TGTGCCACCCTACATGGGGGGCTCACTAATGAAAAACTGTTTTTT
-	12	-	TRBV7-2	TRBJ2-1	CASSATSGEQFF	TGTGCCAGCAGCGCGACGTCGGGCGAGCAGTTCTTC
many	17	TRBD2	TRBV10-3	TRBJ2-3	CAISEGLAGGTVDTQYF	TGTGCCATCAGTGAAGGACTAGCGGGGGGGACCGTCGATACGCAGTATTTT
-	13	-	TRBV5-1	TRBJ2-2	CASSSQYTGELFF	TGCGCCAGCAGCTCACAGTACACCGGGGAGCTGTTTTTT
few	15	-	TRBV5-6	TRBJ2-5	CASSLAGLTTETQYF	TGTGCCAGCAGCTTGGCCGGACTAACGACAGAGACCCAGTACTTC
-	14	-	TRBV7-9	TRBJ2-7	CASKSRGDVGEQYF	TGTGCCAGCAAATCCAGGGGGGATGTAGGCGAGCAGTACTTC
many	13	-	TRBV3-1	TRBJ1-1	CASSHLLGAEAFF	TGTGCCAGCAGCCACCTGTTGGGGGCTGAAGCTTTCTTT
-	14	TRBD2	TRBV20-1	TRBJ2-3	CSARTSGDTDTQYF	TGCAGTGCTAGGACTAGCGGTGACACAGATACGCAGTATTTT
few	16	TRBD2	TRBV5-1	TRBJ2-3	CASSFGVAGESDTQYF	TGCGCCAGCAGCTTCGGAGTAGCGGGAGAATCAGATACGCAGTATTTT
few	17	-	TRBV4-1	TRBJ1-4	CASSRQLGPTGNEKLFF	TGCGCCAGCAGCCGCCAATTAGGACCTACGGGGAATGAAAAACTGTTTTTT
few	16	-	TRBV3-1	TRBJ1-4	CASSQATQGHNEKLFF	TGTGCCAGCAGCCAAGCGACACAGGGACATAATGAAAAACTGTTTTTT
many	15	TRBD1	TRBV5-1	TRBJ1-5	CASSLEGQGGQPQHF	TGCGCCAGCAGCTTGGAGGGACAGGGAGGTCAGCCCCAGCATTTT
few	14	TRBD2	TRBV11-2	TRBJ2-1	CASSPQRGHNEQFF	TGTGCCAGCAGCCCCCAGCGGGGGCACAATGAGCAGTTCTTC
few	16	TRBD2	TRBV7-2	TRBJ2-3	CASSLEPAGMTDTQYF	TGTGCCAGCAGCTTAGAGCCAGCGGGAATGACAGATACGCAGTATTTT
-	13	-	TRBV5-1	TRBJ1-1	CATRGGENTEAFF	TGCGCCACCAGAGGTGGGGAGAACACTGAAGCTTTCTTT
-	11	-	TRBV30	TRBJ1-2	CACGVGHGYTF	TGTGCTTGTGGGGTTGGTCATGGCTACACCTTC